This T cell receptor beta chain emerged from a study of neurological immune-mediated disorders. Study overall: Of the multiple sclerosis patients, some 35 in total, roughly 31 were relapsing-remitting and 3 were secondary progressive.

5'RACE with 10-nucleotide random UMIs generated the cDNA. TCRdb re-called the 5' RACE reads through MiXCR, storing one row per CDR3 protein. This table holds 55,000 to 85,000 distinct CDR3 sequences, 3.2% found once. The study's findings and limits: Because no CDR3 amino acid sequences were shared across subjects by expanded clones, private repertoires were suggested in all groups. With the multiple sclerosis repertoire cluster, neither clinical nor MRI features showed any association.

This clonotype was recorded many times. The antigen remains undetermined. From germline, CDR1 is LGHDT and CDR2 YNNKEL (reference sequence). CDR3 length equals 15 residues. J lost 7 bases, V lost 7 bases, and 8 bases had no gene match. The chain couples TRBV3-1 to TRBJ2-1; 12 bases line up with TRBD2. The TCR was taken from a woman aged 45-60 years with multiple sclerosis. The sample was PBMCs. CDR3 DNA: TGTGCCAGCACCCGGACTAGCGGGATGGGTAATGAGCAGTTCTTC. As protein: CASTRTSGMGNEQFF.